This T cell receptor (beta chain) derives from a study of shared clonotypes between healthy human individuals. V trimming: 4 bases; J trimming: 0 bases; junction bases outside the gene matches: 9. CDR3 length: 16 residues. Germline CDR1 MNHNS, CDR2 SASEGT. Overall study results and limits: It was only blood that was sampled, and tissue repertoires likely differ. Compared with memory subsets, naive subsets generally had larger estimated richness.

Note on this clone: Its target is unknown.

In the original processing: ImmunoSEQ yielded junction-only sequences lacking quality scores, so filtering differed. Assay: immunoSEQ multiplex PCR; the TCRdb copy retains only in-frame clones and omits some. V, J and clone size are taken as reported in that table, and D and trimming were inferred from the DNA itself. The sample has under 850,000 clones; roughly 72% are singletons. The receptor was isolated from a woman aged 25 to 45 in good health. The chain joins TRBV6-1 to TRBJ2-7; 7 bases agree with TRBD2. The specimen was memory CD4+ T cells sorted from blood. Subset indicated: CD45RA-negative fraction. The CDR3 nucleotides are TGTGCCAGCAGTGGGTCTTTAGCGGGCCACTCCTACGAGCAGTACTTC. Its translation: CASSGSLAGHSYEQYF.